One sample yielded the 26 T cell receptor beta chains listed below, sequenced in a study of T cell changes during pregnancy in multiple sclerosis (dated by TCRdb to about 2019). The library was built by means of the immunoSEQ multiplex PCR assay. TCRdb took over this immuneACCESS table, retaining in-frame rearrangements with V and J assigned. Such tables are incomplete; in checked studies, under half of the missing clones stem from an unresolved V gene, and the remainder is unexplained. The sample includes roughly 80,000 clones, with around 92% observed a single time. Around 1.4% of the sample is taken by the ten largest. Here the sequenced sample was peripheral blood, taken before pregnancy. The receptors were sampled from a female donor with multiple sclerosis, enrolled in a pregnancy study.

This chain connects TRBV9 to TRBJ2-2, with 11 bases identical to TRBD1. Germline assignment: CDR1 SGDLS and CDR2 YYNGEE. V trimming: 6 bases; J trimming: 4 bases; junction bases outside the gene matches: 8. The CDR3 extends over 16 amino acids. The CDR3 nucleotides are TGTGCCAGCATGGGAGCCGGGACAGGGGGCACCGGGGAGCTGTTTTTT. Protein product: CASMGAGTGGTGELFF. Full variable domain (missing parts from reference TRBV9 and TRBJ2-2): DSGVTQTPKHLITATGQRVTLRCSPRSGDLSVYWYQQSLDQGLQFLIQYYNGEERAKGNILERFSAQQFPDLHSELNLSSLELGDSALYFCASMGAGTGGTGELFFGEGSRLTVL.

This clone was seen just once. The chain links TRBV4-1 to TRBJ2-7; TRBD1 agrees at 9 bases. Germline loops: CDR1 MGHRA, CDR2 YSYEKL. This CDR3 is 15 amino acids long. With V trimmed by 3 bases and J by 6 bases, 9 bases remained unmatched. The CDR3 loop is CASSQYGQGRSEQYF. The CDR3 nucleotides read TGCGCCAGCAGCCAGTACGGACAGGGGCGCAGCGAGCAGTACTTC.

This chain uses TRBV6-1 with TRBJ2-7, with D tentatively TRBD2 (7 bases). The V gene's germline CDR1 is MNHNS and CDR2 SASEGT. The CDR3 is 12 residues long. V was shortened by 8 bases and J by 4 bases, with 12 bases between the two germline ends. CDR3 residues: CASGGAFYEQYF. CDR3 nucleotide sequence: TGTGCCAGCGGGGGGGCGTTTTACGAGCAGTACTTC.

The rearrangement joins TRBV7-3 to TRBJ1-4, with 8 nucleotides matching TRBD1. The CDR3 is 18 residues long. The ends lost 1 base at V and 0 bases at J; junction bases unmatched: 7. Germline assignment: CDR1 SGHTA and CDR2 FQGTGA. The CDR3 bases are TGTGCCAGCAGCTTAAAGGGCGGACAGGGCCCAACTAATGAAAAACTGTTTTTT. Residues: CASSLKGGQGPTNEKLFF.

The chain joins TRBV27 to TRBJ2-1; a possible D gene is TRBD1 (5 bases). The germline gives CDR1 MNHEY, CDR2 SMNVEV (reference sequence). The CDR3 runs 16 residues. V was trimmed by 4 bases and J by 5 bases, leaving 18 bases between them. The CDR3: CASSSLGDSQDNEQFF. CDR3 nucleotides: TGTGCCAGCAGTTCCCTCGGCGACAGCCAGGACAATGAGCAGTTCTTC.

This rearrangement joins TRBV5-6 to TRBJ2-5, with a tentative D call TRBD1 (6 bases). This CDR3 region has 15 residues. The germline V and J ends were trimmed by 0 bases and 2 bases, with 11 bases remaining between them. Germline CDR1 is SGHDT and CDR2 is YYEEEE. The CDR3 loop reads CASSLGYRDQETQYF. The CDR3, as DNA: TGTGCCAGCAGCTTGGGATACAGGGATCAAGAGACCCAGTACTTC. The full variable domain, its missing parts supplied by reference TRBV5-6 and TRBJ2-5, is DAGVTQSPTHLIKTRGQQVTLRCSPKSGHDTVSWYQQALGQGPQFIFQYYEEEERQRGNFPDRFSGHQFPNYSSELNVNALLLGDSALYLCASSLGYRDQETQYFGPGTRLLVL.

The rearrangement links TRBV5-1 to TRBJ2-7, with 8 bases aligning to TRBD1. V lost 2 bases to trimming and J lost 12 bases; unmatched junction nucleotides: 13. This CDR3 is 14 amino acids long. CDR1 and CDR2 from the germline V gene are SGHRS and YFSETQ. In DNA form, the CDR3 reads TGCGCCAGCAGCTTCTCGTCCGGCAGGGACAGGACGTACTTC. This codes for CASSFSSGRDRTYF.

This clone was detected only a few times. The rearrangement joins TRBV5-1 to TRBJ1-5, with D possibly TRBD1 on 5 matching bases. The germline V gene encodes CDR1 SGHRS and CDR2 YFSETQ. The length of the CDR3 is 14 residues. The V end lost 0 bases, the J end lost 7 bases, and 11 bases lay between the germline ends. CDR3 region: CASSLAVGGQPQHF. The CDR3 DNA is TGCGCCAGCAGCTTGGCTGTGGGGGGGCAGCCCCAGCATTTT.

The rearrangement joins TRBV7-9 to TRBJ1-3; TRBD1 is a possible D gene (5 bases). Per germline, CDR1 SEHNR and CDR2 FQNEAQ (reference sequence). The CDR3 spans 17 residues. Trimming stripped 5 bases from V and 4 bases from J, with 21 bases between. CDR3 residues: CASSHTSLRGDGNTIYF. Written as DNA, the CDR3 is TGTGCCAGCAGCCATACAAGCCTCCGGGGGGACGGAAACACCATATATTTT.

The gene calls are TRBV27 and TRBJ2-5; TRBD2 aligns across 8 bases. Germline trimming cut 1 base from V and 2 bases from J; bases unmatched to any gene: 6. This CDR3 is built from 16 residues. Per germline, CDR1 MNHEY and CDR2 SMNVEV (reference sequence). This CDR3 reads CASSLYGGGIQETQYF. The CDR3 coding sequence is TGTGCCAGCAGTTTATATGGCGGGGGGATTCAAGAGACCCAGTACTTC.

Only a few counts were recorded for this clone. The chain joins TRBV16 to TRBJ1-4; D unresolved. CDR3 length: 16 amino acids. V was shortened by 0 bases and J by 8 bases, with 16 bases between the two germline ends. Germline assignment: CDR1 KGHSY and CDR2 FQNENV. CDR3 sequence reads: CASSQSMRAKLEKLFF. CDR3 coding DNA: TGTGCCAGCAGCCAATCGATGAGGGCGAAATTGGAAAAACTGTTTTTT.

The chain joins TRBV9 to TRBJ2-5; maybe TRBD2 (7 bases). V was cut by 0 bases and J by 5 bases, with 20 bases left in between. The V gene's germline CDR1 is SGDLS and CDR2 YYNGEE. The CDR3 covers 17 residues. Here the CDR3 DNA reads TGTGCCAGCAGCGTAGGATCGGGGGGCCGGTTGAGTGAGACCCAGTACTTC. Translating gives CASSVGSGGRLSETQYF. Based on the CDR3 plus reference TRBV9 and TRBJ2-5, the full variable domain is DSGVTQTPKHLITATGQRVTLRCSPRSGDLSVYWYQQSLDQGLQFLIQYYNGEERAKGNILERFSAQQFPDLHSELNLSSLELGDSALYFCASSVGSGGRLSETQYFGPGTRLLVL.

This rearrangement joins TRBV9 to TRBJ1-2; 8 bases match TRBD1. The CDR3 runs to 15 residues. The ends lost 0 bases at V and 5 bases at J; junction bases unmatched: 6. Germline-derived CDR1 and CDR2 are SGDLS and YYNGEE. As DNA, the CDR3 is TGTGCCAGCAGCGTAGATCAACAGGGGGTATATGGCTACACCTTC. It codes for CASSVDQQGVYGYTF.

The CDR3 here is CASSTLAGGHEQYF. The CDR3 DNA follows: TGTGCCAGCAGTACTCTAGCGGGGGGGCACGAGCAGTACTTC. The V call is TRBV27, the J call TRBJ2-7, with 12 bases lining up with TRBD2. V gave up 5 bases and J gave up 5 bases; unmatched junction bases: 4. The length of the CDR3 is 14 residues. The germline V gene has CDR1 MNHEY and CDR2 SMNVEV (reference sequence).

The chain is built from TRBV10-3 and TRBJ2-1; 11 bases match TRBD1. Germline loops: CDR1 ENHRY, CDR2 SYGVKD. The CDR3 spans 15 residues. V shed 8 bases, J shed 1 base, and the junction held 4 bases outside the gene matches. The CDR3 region is CAIQRDRGSYNEQFF. The DNA for the CDR3 is TGTGCCATCCAACGGGACAGGGGGTCCTACAATGAGCAGTTCTTC.

This chain links TRBV18 with TRBJ1-3; D unresolved. Germline CDR1 is KGHSH and CDR2 is LQKENI. The V end was cut by 3 bases, the J end by 4 bases, with 13 bases between. The CDR3 runs 15 residues. This CDR3 reads CASSPRRDWGNTIYF. In DNA, the CDR3 is TGTGCCAGCTCACCTAGACGGGATTGGGGAAACACCATATATTTT.

This clone appeared a single time. The chain is built from TRBV11-2 and TRBJ2-2, with TRBD2 matching 8 bases. V lost 5 bases, J lost 4 bases, and 6 bases stayed unmatched. The CDR3 length is 15 residues. Per the germline V gene, CDR1 is SGHAT and CDR2 is FQNNGV. CDR3 region: CASSISGAFTGELFF. The CDR3 DNA reads as TGTGCCAGCAGCATTAGCGGGGCCTTCACCGGGGAGCTGTTTTTT.

This sequence joins TRBV2 and TRBJ1-2; D possibly corresponds to TRBD1 (5 bases). The CDR3 sequence is 13 residues long. V was shortened by 5 bases and J by 0 bases, with 7 bases between the two germline ends. Germline V lookup: CDR1 SNHLY, CDR2 FYNNEI. DNA for the CDR3: TGTGCCAGCAGTTCGGGGGCTAACTATGGCTACACCTTC. Protein sequence: CASSSGANYGYTF.

The chain joins TRBV9 to TRBJ1-2, with TRBD1 matching over 8 bases. The CDR3 loop spans 15 amino acids. J lost 8 bases, V lost 3 bases, and 12 bases had no gene match. Germline V lookup: CDR1 SGDLS, CDR2 YYNGEE. CDR3 region: CASSERSGQAGGYTF. In DNA form, the CDR3 reads TGTGCCAGCAGCGAGAGGTCGGGACAGGCGGGCGGCTACACCTTC.

The chain links TRBV6-1 to TRBJ1-1; D not resolved. V was pared by 3 bases and J by 1 base, with 6 bases between. CDR3 length: 13 amino acids. Germline CDR1 MNHNS, CDR2 SASEGT. CDR3 protein: CASSEGQNTEAFF. DNA of the CDR3: TGTGCCAGCAGTGAGGGCCAGAACACTGAAGCTTTCTTT.

There are a few counts of this clone. This chain joins TRBV30 and TRBJ1-2; D is perhaps TRBD1 (6 bases). The germline CDR1 and CDR2 sequences are GTSNPN and SVGIG (reference sequence). CDR3 length: 14 amino acids. Trimming removed 0 bases from V and 4 bases from J, with 12 bases in between. The CDR3 sequence: CAWSVTGQSYGYTF. CDR3 coding DNA: TGTGCCTGGAGTGTAACAGGACAGAGCTATGGCTACACCTTC. The full variable domain, completed using reference TRBV30 and TRBJ1-2, is SQTIHQWPATLVQPVGSPLSLECTVEGTSNPNLYWYRQAAGRGLQLLFYSVGIGQISSEVPQNLSASRPQDRQFILSSKKLLLSDSGFYLCAWSVTGQSYGYTFGSGTRLTVV.

This sequence joins TRBV7-6 and TRBJ2-7, with 9 bases identical to TRBD1. This CDR3 contains 20 residues. V was clipped by 1 base and J by 6 bases; unmatched bases: 22. Germline CDR1 is SGHVS and CDR2 is FNYEAQ. DNA for the CDR3: TGTGCCAGCAGCTTAGGATTGAGGGACAGGGTAAATCTTGGAATGTTCGAGCAGTACTTC. Translation: CASSLGLRDRVNLGMFEQYF. The variable domain in full, completed from reference TRBV7-6 and TRBJ2-7, reads GAGVSQSPRYKVTKRGQDVALRCDPISGHVSLYWYRQALGQGPEFLTYFNYEAQQDKSGLPNDRFSAERPEGSISTLTIQRTEQRDSAMYRCASSLGLRDRVNLGMFEQYFGPGTRLTVT.

The V and J genes are TRBV5-6 and TRBJ1-1; 7 positions match TRBD1. The J segment lost 4 bases and the V segment lost 4 bases, leaving 7 bases of the junction unmatched. The CDR3 runs to 14 residues. Germline V gene sequence: CDR1 SGHDT, CDR2 YYEEEE. This CDR3 is CASSRYRGATEAFF. Here the CDR3 DNA reads TGTGCCAGCAGCCGGTACAGGGGCGCCACTGAAGCTTTCTTT.

V gene TRBV5-4 combines with J gene TRBJ2-7; a weak D match, TRBD1 (6 bases). This CDR3 has 14 residues. The V and J ends lost 4 bases and 4 bases respectively, with 15 bases between them. Looked up from germline, CDR1 is SGHNT and CDR2 is YYREEE (reference sequence). This CDR3 is CASSHTGQIYEQYF. The CDR3, as DNA: TGTGCCAGCAGCCATACCGGACAGATTTACGAGCAGTACTTC.

The chain links TRBV10-3 to TRBJ2-4; TRBD2 might be the D (5 bases). The germline CDR1 and CDR2 sequences are ENHRY and SYGVKD. The CDR3 is made up of 15 amino acids. Trimming took off 0 bases at V and 1 base at J, with 7 bases between the two ends. The CDR3 region is CAISESPGAKNIQYF. Here the CDR3 DNA reads TGTGCCATCAGTGAGTCGCCGGGGGCCAAAAACATTCAGTACTTC.

V and J are TRBV5-6 and TRBJ2-7, with D possibly TRBD1 on 6 matching bases. V shed 2 bases and J shed 11 bases, with 14 bases lying between them. CDR3 length equals 12 residues. CDR1 and CDR2 from the germline V gene are SGHDT and YYEEEE. For the CDR3, the DNA is TGTGCCAGCAGCTTAAGACGGGACATTAAGTACTTC. Translating gives CASSLRRDIKYF.